The 18 T cell receptor beta chains listed next were all sequenced from one sample in a study of tumor and adjacent non-tumor tissue in lung cancer. The template was RNA from unsorted bulk tissue. TCRbeta libraries were built with three rounds of nested PCR, modified from ARM-PCR. TCRdb passed the multiplex PCR reads through MiXCR, listing each CDR3 protein once. In the table there are tens of thousands of distinct CDR3 sequences, approximately 79% of which are singletons. The sequencing input was lung tumor tissue. The receptors shown here come from a woman in her fifties or sixties with non-small cell lung cancer.

This clonotype showed up just once. One end of the junction does not line up with germline, which may come from a read error. The chain carries TRBV4-2 and TRBJ1-2, with D perhaps TRBD1 (6 bases). CDR1 and CDR2 (germline): LGHNA, YNFKEQ. CDR3 length: 16 amino acids. The CDR3, as DNA: TGTGCCAGCAGCCTAGATCTCTCAACAGGGAACTATGGCCACACCTTC. It is translated as CASSLDLSTGNYGHTF.

As regards this clonotype: A read error may account for a junction end that differs from germline. This chain connects TRBV4-2 to TRBJ2-3, with a tentative D call TRBD2 (6 bases). Per the germline V gene, CDR1 is LGHNA and CDR2 is YNFKEQ. CDR3 length equals 20 residues. CDR3 nucleotide sequence: TGTGCCAGGAGCCAAGATGTGATCATTAGCTGGAGGGCCGACGCAGATACGCTGTATTTT. Translation gives CARSQDVIISWRADADTLYF.

Concerning this clonotype itself: It is likely a read error, because the conserved phenylalanine at the end of the CDR3 is missing. The DNA is omitted, as the CDR3 cannot be located on it reliably, and the CDR3 follows TCRdb's listing. V and J are TRBV6-5 and TRBJ2-1; the table's TRBD1 call for D was not verified on the DNA. The CDR3 adds up to 14 amino acids, both ends counted. Germline V CDR1 and CDR2: MNHEY, SVGAGI. CDR3 in amino acids: CASSYVGMRGEQFL.

The rearrangement links TRBV6-1 to TRBJ2-1, with a weak D call TRBD1 (5 bases). This CDR3 region has 16 residues. In germline, CDR1 is MNHNS, CDR2 SASEGT. V lost 5 bases to trimming and J lost 0 bases, with 14 bases between them. DNA of the CDR3: TGTGCCAGCAGTACTATAGGGGAATGCTCCTACAATGAGCAGTTCTTC. This sequence encodes CASSTIGECSYNEQFF.

The chain employs TRBV6-6 and TRBJ2-3; D uncertain. Per the germline V gene, CDR1 is MNHNY and CDR2 is SVGAGI (reference sequence). V gave up 5 bases and J gave up 6 bases, with 12 bases separating them. This CDR3 contains 13 residues. In DNA, the CDR3 is TGTGCCAGCAGTCTAACTAATTGGGATACGCAGTATTTT. Its protein product is CASSLTNWDTQYF.

Concerning this clonotype: Because the CDR3 is missing its conserved closing phenylalanine or tryptophan, this is likely a read error. The gene calls are TRBV11-2 and TRBJ2-2, with a tentative D call TRBD1 (6 bases). From germline, CDR1 is SGHAT and CDR2 FQNNGV. V lost 6 bases to trimming and J lost 7 bases, with 15 bases between them. The CDR3 is made up of 14 amino acids. Here the CDR3 DNA reads TGTGCCAGCAGTAAAAACTGGGACATCGGGGAGCTGTTTTCT. It encodes CASSKNWDIGELFS.

This clonotype has a single count. As the CDR3 is not closed by the conserved phenylalanine or tryptophan, this likely results from a read error. Because the CDR3's place on the DNA is in doubt, the DNA is left out and the CDR3 is given as listed by TCRdb. This chain joins TRBV20-1 and TRBJ2-1; TRBD2 is taken as the D call from the table, unchecked against the DNA. Germline V gene data show CDR1 as DFQATT and CDR2 as SNEGSKA (reference sequence). The CDR3 spans 14 amino acids, including both terminal residues. The CDR3 reads CSPSLAAPYNEQFI.

This clonotype was picked up many times. The chain is built from TRBV5-6 and TRBJ2-2; 10 positions agree with TRBD2. This CDR3 has 18 amino acids. Looked up from germline, CDR1 is SGHDT and CDR2 is YYEEEE. Trimming took 3 bases from V and 2 from J; bases not matched to a gene: 10. The CDR3 DNA reads as TGTGCCAGCAGCTCCCGACTAGCGGGCTTAAGAAACACCGGGGAGCTGTTTTTT. Translated: CASSSRLAGLRNTGELFF.

The chain carries TRBV5-1 and TRBJ2-2; weak D call: TRBD2 (5 bases). This CDR3 contains 16 residues. Trimming took 7 bases from V and 2 from J, leaving 18 bases between them. The germline gives CDR1 SGHRS, CDR2 YFSETQ. The DNA of the CDR3 is TGCGCCAGCTGCCAGGACCCGGGATCAAACACCGGGGAGCTGTTTTTT. It translates to CASCQDPGSNTGELFF.

This clonotype has just a few counts. V is TRBV6-2 or TRBV6-3 and J is TRBJ2-5; D unresolved. The V gene's germline CDR1 is MNHEY and CDR2 SVGEGT. The CDR3 consists of 13 residues. V was cut by 9 bases and J by 2 bases, with 13 bases left in between. CDR3 residues: CASGYWRQETQYF. CDR3 coding DNA: TGTGCCAGTGGTTACTGGCGGCAAGAGACCCAGTACTTC.

This clonotype was counted a single time. This chain links TRBV12-3 or TRBV12-4 with TRBJ1-1; 9 bases agree with TRBD1. This CDR3 is 15 amino acids long. The CDR3 DNA is TGTGGCAACATCCAACGGGGACAGGGTAACCCTGAAGCTTTCTTT. This encodes CGNIQRGQGNPEAFF.

The chain uses TRBV11-2 and TRBJ2-7, with no clear D. This CDR3 is 15 amino acids long. Germline CDR1 SGHAT, CDR2 FQNNGV. The CDR3 reads CISSLSPSLSYEQYF. The CDR3 nucleotides are TGTATCAGCAGCTTATCTCCGAGTCTCTCCTACGAGCAGTACTTC. Full variable domain (outside the CDR3, taken from reference TRBV11-2 and TRBJ2-7): EAGVAQSPRYKIIEKRQSVAFWCNPISGHATLYWYQQILGQGPKLLIQFQNNGVVDDSQLPKDRFSAERLKGVDSTLKIQPAKLEDSAVYLCISSLSPSLSYEQYFGPGTRLTVT.

On this clonotype: Since the CDR3 does not end with the conserved phenylalanine or tryptophan, this likely comes from a read error. The rearrangement joins TRBV4-1 to TRBJ2-1, with D hard to call. The CDR3 covers 15 residues. Germline CDR1 reads MGHRA; CDR2 reads YSYEKL. CDR3 nucleotide sequence: TGCGCCAGCGGCCAAGATCAGACTTCCTCCAATGAGCAGTTCTCC. Protein product: CASGQDQTSSNEQFS.

The chain carries TRBV12-3 or TRBV12-4 and TRBJ2-5; 8 nucleotides match TRBD2. This CDR3 region has 14 residues. The CDR3 loop reads CVGSLAGIQETQYF. DNA for the CDR3: TGTGTCGGCAGTTTAGCGGGAATCCAAGAGACCCAGTACTTC.

Worth noting for this clonotype: A much larger clonotype is one base distant, so this may be a read error. The chain recombines TRBV24-1 with TRBJ1-1; 7 positions agree with TRBD1. The CDR3 runs to 13 residues. CDR1 KGHDR and CDR2 SFDVKD come from the germline V gene. Written as DNA, the CDR3 is TGTGTCACCAGTGCTAACAGGGGCACTGAAGCTTTCTTT. It yields the protein CVTSANRGTEAFF.

The table lists this clonotype with a count of one. The V and J genes are TRBV20-1 and TRBJ2-7, with D tentatively TRBD2 (6 bases). The germline gives CDR1 DFQATT, CDR2 SNEGSKA (reference sequence). There are 12 residues in the CDR3. Trimming removed 4 bases from V and 11 bases from J, with 18 bases in between. The CDR3, as DNA: TGCAGTGCTACCTGGACTATCGGGATGAAGTACTTC. Translation gives CSATWTIGMKYF.

J is TRBJ2-7 and V is TRBV6-6; D possibly uses TRBD1 or TRBD2 (5 bases each). Germline lookup yields CDR1 MNHNY and CDR2 SVGAGI (reference sequence). CDR3 length: 16 residues. Trimming pared 9 bases from V and 0 bases from J, leaving 21 bases between. CDR3 sequence (DNA): TGTGCCAGTAGCTCGTACTGGGACCACAGCTCCTACGAGCAGTACTTC. It codes for CASSSYWDHSSYEQYF.

The count of this clonotype is one. No conserved phenylalanine or tryptophan is present at the end of the CDR3, so a read error is the likely explanation. The chain joins TRBV6-5 to TRBJ2-2; perhaps TRBD2 as D (5 bases). Germline V lookup: CDR1 MNHEY, CDR2 SVGAGI. This CDR3 contains 15 residues. CDR3 DNA: TGTGCCACCAGTTACGGAGCGGACCACACCGGGGAGCTGTTTCTT. Encoded protein: CATSYGADHTGELFL.